These 7 T cell receptor beta chains originate from one sample sequenced in a study of T cell changes during pregnancy in multiple sclerosis. The method was immunoSEQ multiplex PCR; TCRdb's version includes in-frame clones alone and lacks a portion of them. The data contain under 65,000 clones, under 95% of them seen just once; the ten biggest clones take up 3.3%. The material was peripheral blood, obtained in the first trimester of pregnancy. The source of these receptors is a female donor in good health, enrolled as a control in a pregnancy study.

The rearrangement links TRBV6-4 to TRBJ2-1, with 10 bases matching TRBD2. The CDR3 is 15 amino acids. Germline CDR1 MRHNA, CDR2 SNTAGT. With V trimmed by 5 bases and J by 2 bases, 3 bases remained unmatched. CDR3 loop: CASSSTSGAYNEQFF. The CDR3 nucleotides read TGTGCCAGCAGTTCTACTAGCGGGGCCTACAATGAGCAGTTCTTC.

The V gene is TRBV18, the J gene TRBJ2-1, with 9 positions matching TRBD1. V lost 3 bases, J lost 3 bases, and 3 bases stayed unmatched. Germline V CDR1 and CDR2: KGHSH, LQKENI. This CDR3 has 15 amino acids. The CDR3 loop reads CASSPDRGGYNEQFF. The CDR3 DNA reads as TGTGCCAGCTCACCGGACAGGGGCGGCTACAATGAGCAGTTCTTC. Full variable domain (remainder filled in from reference TRBV18 and TRBJ2-1): NAGVMQNPRHLVRRRGQEARLRCSPMKGHSHVYWYRQLPEEGLKFMVYLQKENIIDESGMPKERFSAEFPKEGPSILRIQQVVRGDSAAYFCASSPDRGGYNEQFFGPGTRLTVL.

The chain carries TRBV7-2 and TRBJ1-5, with 11 bases fitting TRBD1. Germline CDR1 SGHTA, CDR2 FQGNSA. This CDR3 comprises 14 residues. V gave up 5 bases and J gave up 6 bases; unmatched junction bases: 3. The CDR3 reads CASSGTGGGQPQHF. The CDR3 nucleotides are TGTGCCAGCAGCGGGACAGGGGGAGGTCAGCCCCAGCATTTT.

The chain links TRBV9 to TRBJ2-2; D is possibly TRBD1 (5 bases). V gave up 1 base and J gave up 1 base, with 8 bases separating them. The CDR3 has 15 amino acids. The germline gives CDR1 SGDLS, CDR2 YYNGEE. The CDR3 sequence: CASSVLQGNTGELFF. The CDR3 region has the DNA TGTGCCAGCAGCGTACTTCAGGGGAACACCGGGGAGCTGTTTTTT.

The chain has TRBV10-1 and TRBJ2-4; 9 bases line up with TRBD2. The CDR3 sequence is 20 residues long. The V gene end was trimmed by 1 base and the J gene end by 0 bases; junction bases not matched to a gene: 13. Germline CDR1 reads WNHNN; CDR2 reads SYGVQD (reference sequence). The CDR3 reads CASSEYLLRLAGLAKNIQYF. The CDR3 coding sequence is TGCGCCAGCAGTGAGTATCTGTTAAGGCTAGCGGGACTAGCCAAAAACATTCAGTACTTC.

This clone was found a few times. The chain employs TRBV7-8 and TRBJ2-1, with 7 bases lining up with TRBD2. Germline V lookup: CDR1 SGHVS, CDR2 FQNEAQ. Trimming removed 5 bases from V and 9 bases from J; junction bases left unmatched: 19. The CDR3 is 17 amino acids. CDR3 in amino acids: CASSPPLFLAEGIEQFF. CDR3 in DNA: TGTGCCAGCAGCCCCCCTCTTTTTCTAGCGGAGGGGATTGAGCAGTTCTTC.

The V and J genes are TRBV11-3 and TRBJ1-4; D remains unclear. CDR3 size: 13 residues. The V gene's germline CDR1 is SGHNT and CDR2 YENEEA. V was trimmed by 6 bases and J by 0 bases, leaving 5 bases between them. Written as DNA, the CDR3 is TGTGCCAGCAGGGAGACAACTAATGAAAAACTGTTTTTT. This gives the protein CASRETTNEKLFF.